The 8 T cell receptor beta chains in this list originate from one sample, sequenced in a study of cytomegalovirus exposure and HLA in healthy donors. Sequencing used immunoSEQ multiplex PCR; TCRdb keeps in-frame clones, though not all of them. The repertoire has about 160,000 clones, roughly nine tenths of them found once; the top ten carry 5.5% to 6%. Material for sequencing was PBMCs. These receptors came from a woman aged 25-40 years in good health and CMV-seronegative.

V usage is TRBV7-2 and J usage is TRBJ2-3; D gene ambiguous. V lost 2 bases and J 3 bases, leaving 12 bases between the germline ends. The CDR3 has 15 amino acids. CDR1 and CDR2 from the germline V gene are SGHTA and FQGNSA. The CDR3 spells CASSLQRFRTDTQYF. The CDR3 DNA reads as TGTGCCAGCAGCTTACAACGTTTCCGTACAGATACGCAGTATTTT.

The CDR3 loop is CASSAWTGGGTEAFF. In DNA, the CDR3 is TGTGCCAGCAGCGCGTGGACAGGGGGAGGCACTGAAGCTTTCTTT. J is TRBJ1-1 and V is TRBV9, with TRBD1 matching over 10 bases. Germline V gives CDR1 SGDLS, CDR2 YYNGEE. The CDR3 has 15 residues. With V trimmed by 3 bases and J by 4 bases, 6 bases remained unmatched.

The CDR3 coding sequence is TGTGCCAGCAGCTTAGTAGTAGGTAGCGGATCCTCCTACGAGCAGTACTTC. Protein: CASSLVVGSGSSYEQYF. J is TRBJ2-7 and V is TRBV7-2; the D gene is possibly TRBD2 (6 bases). V was pared by 1 base and J by 0 bases, with 16 bases between. The CDR3 spans 17 residues. Germline V lookup: CDR1 SGHTA, CDR2 FQGNSA.

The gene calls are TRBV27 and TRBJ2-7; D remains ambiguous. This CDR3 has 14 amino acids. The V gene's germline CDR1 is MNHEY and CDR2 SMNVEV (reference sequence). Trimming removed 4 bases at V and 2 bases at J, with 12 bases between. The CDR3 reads CASSYNGGTYEQYF. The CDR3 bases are TGTGCCAGCAGTTATAACGGCGGCACCTACGAGCAGTACTTC.

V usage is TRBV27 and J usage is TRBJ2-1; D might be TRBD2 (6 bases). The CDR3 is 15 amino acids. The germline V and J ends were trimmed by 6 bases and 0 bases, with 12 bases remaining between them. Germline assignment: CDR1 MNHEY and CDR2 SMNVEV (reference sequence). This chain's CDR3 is CASRGLGSSYNEQFF. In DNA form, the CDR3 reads TGTGCCAGCAGGGGACTGGGAAGCTCCTACAATGAGCAGTTCTTC.

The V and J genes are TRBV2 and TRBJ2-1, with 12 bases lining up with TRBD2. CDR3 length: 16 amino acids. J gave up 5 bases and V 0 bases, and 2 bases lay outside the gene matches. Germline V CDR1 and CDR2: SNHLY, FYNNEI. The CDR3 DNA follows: TGTGCCAGCAGTGAAGCCGGACTAGCGGGAAACAATGAGCAGTTCTTC. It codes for CASSEAGLAGNNEQFF. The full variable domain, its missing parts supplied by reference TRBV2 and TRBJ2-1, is EPEVTQTPSHQVTQMGQEVILRCVPISNHLYFYWYRQILGQKVEFLVSFYNNEISEKSEIFDDQFSVERPDGSNFTLKIRSTKLEDSAMYFCASSEAGLAGNNEQFFGPGTRLTVL.

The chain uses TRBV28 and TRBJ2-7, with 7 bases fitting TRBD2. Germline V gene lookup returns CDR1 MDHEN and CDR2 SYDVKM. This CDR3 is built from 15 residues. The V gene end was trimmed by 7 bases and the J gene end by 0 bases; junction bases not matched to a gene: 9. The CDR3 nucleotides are TGTGCCAGCAACAAGTTGGGGGGGGACTCCTACGAGCAGTACTTC. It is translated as CASNKLGGDSYEQYF.

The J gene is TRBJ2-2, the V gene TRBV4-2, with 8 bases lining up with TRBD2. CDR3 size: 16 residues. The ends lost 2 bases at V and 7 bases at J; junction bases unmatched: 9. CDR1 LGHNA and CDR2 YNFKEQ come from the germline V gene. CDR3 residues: CASSQSITSGSGELFF. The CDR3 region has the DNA TGTGCCAGCAGCCAATCGATCACTAGCGGCAGCGGGGAGCTGTTTTTT.